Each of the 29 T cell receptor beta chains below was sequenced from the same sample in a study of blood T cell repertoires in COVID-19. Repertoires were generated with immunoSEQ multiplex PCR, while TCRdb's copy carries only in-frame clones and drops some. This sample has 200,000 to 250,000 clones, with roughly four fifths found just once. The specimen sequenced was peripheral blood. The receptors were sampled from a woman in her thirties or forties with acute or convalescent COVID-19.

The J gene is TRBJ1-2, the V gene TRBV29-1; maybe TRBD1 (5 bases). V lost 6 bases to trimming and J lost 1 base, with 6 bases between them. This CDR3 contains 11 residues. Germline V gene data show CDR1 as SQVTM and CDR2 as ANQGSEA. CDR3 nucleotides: TGCAGCGTACAGGATAACTATGGCTACACCTTC. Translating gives CSVQDNYGYTF.

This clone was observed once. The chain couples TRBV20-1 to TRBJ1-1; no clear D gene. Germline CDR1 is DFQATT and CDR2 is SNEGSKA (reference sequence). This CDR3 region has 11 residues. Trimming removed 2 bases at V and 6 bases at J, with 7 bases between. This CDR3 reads CSARSLAEAFF. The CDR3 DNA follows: TGCAGTGCTAGATCTCTAGCTGAAGCTTTCTTT.

DNA for the CDR3: TGTGCCACCACGACAGACGAAAATTCATCGGGTGGCTACACCTTC. It codes for CATTTDENSSGGYTF. The V gene is TRBV10-3, the J gene TRBJ1-2, with TRBD1 as a possible D gene (5 bases). V was cut by 10 bases and J by 7 bases, with 25 bases left in between. Looked up from germline, CDR1 is ENHRY and CDR2 is SYGVKD. The CDR3 extends over 15 amino acids.

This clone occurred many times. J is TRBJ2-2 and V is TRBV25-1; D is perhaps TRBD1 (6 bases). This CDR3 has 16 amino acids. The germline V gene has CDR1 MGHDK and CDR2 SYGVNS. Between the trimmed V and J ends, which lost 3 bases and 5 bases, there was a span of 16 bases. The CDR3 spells CASSDSSQGWTGELFF. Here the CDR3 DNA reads TGTGCCAGCAGTGATTCTTCCCAGGGGTGGACCGGGGAGCTGTTTTTT.

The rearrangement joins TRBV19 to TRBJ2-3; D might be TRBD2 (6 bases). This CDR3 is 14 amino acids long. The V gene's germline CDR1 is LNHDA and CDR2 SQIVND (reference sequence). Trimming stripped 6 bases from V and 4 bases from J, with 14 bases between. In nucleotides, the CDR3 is TGTGCCAGTAGCGGCGGGGTGTTGGCAGATACGCAGTATTTT. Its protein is CASSGGVLADTQYF.

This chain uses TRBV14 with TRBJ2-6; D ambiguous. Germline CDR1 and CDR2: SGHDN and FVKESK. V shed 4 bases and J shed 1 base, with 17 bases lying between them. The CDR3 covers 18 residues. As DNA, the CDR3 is TGTGCCAGCAGCCCGTCCTGGGCAGGTTTATCTGGGGCCAACGTCCTGACTTTC. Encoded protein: CASSPSWAGLSGANVLTF.

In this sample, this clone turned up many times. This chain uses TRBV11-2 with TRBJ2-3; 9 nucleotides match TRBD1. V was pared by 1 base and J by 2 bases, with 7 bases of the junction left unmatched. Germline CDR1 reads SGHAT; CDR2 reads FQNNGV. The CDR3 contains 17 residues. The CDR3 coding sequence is TGTGCCAGCAGCTTAGTAGGACAGGGGTTCCACACAGATACGCAGTATTTT. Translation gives CASSLVGQGFHTDTQYF.

The CDR3 DNA is TGTGCCTGGACGAAAGGACTAGCGGGAGACGAGCAGTACTTC. This gives the protein CAWTKGLAGDEQYF. This chain links TRBV30 with TRBJ2-7, with TRBD2 identical over 13 bases. The CDR3 covers 14 residues. With V trimmed by 4 bases and J by 5 bases, 5 bases remained unmatched. The germline V gene has CDR1 GTSNPN and CDR2 SVGIG (reference sequence).

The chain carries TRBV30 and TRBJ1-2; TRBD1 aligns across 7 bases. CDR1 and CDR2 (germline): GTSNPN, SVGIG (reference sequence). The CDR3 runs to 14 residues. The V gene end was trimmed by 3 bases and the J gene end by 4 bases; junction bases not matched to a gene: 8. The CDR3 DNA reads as TGTGCCTGGAGGTCTCTAAACAGGGGCTATGGCTACACCTTC. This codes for CAWRSLNRGYGYTF.

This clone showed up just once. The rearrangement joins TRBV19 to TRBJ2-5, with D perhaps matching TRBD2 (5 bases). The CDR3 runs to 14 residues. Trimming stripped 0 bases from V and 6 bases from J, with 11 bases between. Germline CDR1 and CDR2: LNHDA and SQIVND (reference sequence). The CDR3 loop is CASSIDLAGKTQYF. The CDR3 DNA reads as TGTGCCAGTAGTATAGATCTGGCGGGTAAGACCCAGTACTTC. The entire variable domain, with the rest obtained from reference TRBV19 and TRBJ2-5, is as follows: DGGITQSPKYLFRKEGQNVTLSCEQNLNHDAMYWYRQDPGQGLRLIYYSQIVNDFQKGDIAEGYSVSREKKESFPLTVTSAQKNPTAFYLCASSIDLAGKTQYFGPGTRLLVL.

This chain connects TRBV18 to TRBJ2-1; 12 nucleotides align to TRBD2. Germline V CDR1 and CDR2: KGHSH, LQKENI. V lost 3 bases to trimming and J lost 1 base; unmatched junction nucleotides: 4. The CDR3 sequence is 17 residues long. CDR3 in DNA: TGTGCCAGCTCACCGACGACTAGCGGGAGTTCCTACAATGAGCAGTTCTTC. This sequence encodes CASSPTTSGSSYNEQFF.

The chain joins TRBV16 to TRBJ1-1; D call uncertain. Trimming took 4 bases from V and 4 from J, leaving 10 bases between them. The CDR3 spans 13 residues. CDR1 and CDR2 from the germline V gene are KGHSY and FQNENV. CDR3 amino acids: CASSLVSGTEAFF. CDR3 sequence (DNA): TGTGCCAGCAGCCTCGTGAGCGGCACTGAAGCTTTCTTT.

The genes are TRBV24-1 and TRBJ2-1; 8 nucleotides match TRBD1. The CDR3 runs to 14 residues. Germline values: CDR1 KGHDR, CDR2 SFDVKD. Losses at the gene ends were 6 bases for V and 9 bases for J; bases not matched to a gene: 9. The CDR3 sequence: CATSQGAKLSEQFF. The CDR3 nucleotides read TGTGCCACCAGTCAGGGGGCTAAGTTGAGTGAGCAGTTCTTC.

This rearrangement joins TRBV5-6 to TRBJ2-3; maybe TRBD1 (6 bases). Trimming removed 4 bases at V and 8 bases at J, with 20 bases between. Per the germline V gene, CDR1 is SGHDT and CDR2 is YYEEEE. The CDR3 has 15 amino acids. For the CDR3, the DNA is TGTGCCAGCAGCCCGGCCTTTCGGGACACGAGTACGCAGTATTTT. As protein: CASSPAFRDTSTQYF. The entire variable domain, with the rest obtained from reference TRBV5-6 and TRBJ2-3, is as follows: DAGVTQSPTHLIKTRGQQVTLRCSPKSGHDTVSWYQQALGQGPQFIFQYYEEEERQRGNFPDRFSGHQFPNYSSELNVNALLLGDSALYLCASSPAFRDTSTQYFGPGTRLTVL.

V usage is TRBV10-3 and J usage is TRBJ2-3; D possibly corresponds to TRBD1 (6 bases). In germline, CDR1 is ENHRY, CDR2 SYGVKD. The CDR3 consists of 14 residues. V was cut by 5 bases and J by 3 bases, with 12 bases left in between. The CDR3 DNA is TGTGCCATCAGTCCACAGGGTAGGACAGATACGCAGTATTTT. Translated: CAISPQGRTDTQYF.

CDR3 region: CASRDRGYGNTIYF. In DNA form, the CDR3 reads TGTGCCAGCAGGGACAGGGGGTACGGAAACACCATATATTTT. The chain joins TRBV6-5 to TRBJ1-3; 10 bases fit TRBD1. V was clipped by 6 bases and J by 4 bases; unmatched bases: 3. Germline-derived CDR1 and CDR2 are MNHEY and SVGAGI. The CDR3 contains 14 residues.

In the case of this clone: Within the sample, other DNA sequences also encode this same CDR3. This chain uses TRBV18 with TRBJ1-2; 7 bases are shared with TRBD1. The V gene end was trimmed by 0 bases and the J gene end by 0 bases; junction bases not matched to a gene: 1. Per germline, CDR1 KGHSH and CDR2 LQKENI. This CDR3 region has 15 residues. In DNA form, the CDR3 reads TGTGCCAGCTCACCACCGCAGGGGGCTAACTATGGCTACACCTTC. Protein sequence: CASSPPQGANYGYTF.

DNA for the CDR3: TGTGCCAGCAGCGTAGAATCAGGACTGGCCTACGAGCAGTACTTC. This translates into CASSVESGLAYEQYF. The V call is TRBV9, the J call TRBJ2-7; TRBD2 might be the D (5 bases). This CDR3 contains 15 residues. Germline CDR1 reads SGDLS; CDR2 reads YYNGEE. V lost 0 bases, J lost 2 bases, and 12 bases lay in between.

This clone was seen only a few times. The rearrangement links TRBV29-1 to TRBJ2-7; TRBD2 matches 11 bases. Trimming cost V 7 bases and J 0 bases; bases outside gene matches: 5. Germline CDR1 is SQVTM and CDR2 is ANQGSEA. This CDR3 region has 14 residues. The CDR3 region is CSASGTSGSYEQYF. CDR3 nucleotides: TGCAGCGCCTCCGGGACTAGCGGCTCCTACGAGCAGTACTTC.

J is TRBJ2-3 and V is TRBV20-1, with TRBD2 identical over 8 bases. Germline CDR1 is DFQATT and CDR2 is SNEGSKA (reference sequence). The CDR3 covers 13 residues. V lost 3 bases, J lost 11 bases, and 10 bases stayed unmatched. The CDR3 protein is CSASIRGGHRQYF. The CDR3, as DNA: TGCAGTGCTAGTATTCGGGGGGGTCATCGGCAGTATTTT.

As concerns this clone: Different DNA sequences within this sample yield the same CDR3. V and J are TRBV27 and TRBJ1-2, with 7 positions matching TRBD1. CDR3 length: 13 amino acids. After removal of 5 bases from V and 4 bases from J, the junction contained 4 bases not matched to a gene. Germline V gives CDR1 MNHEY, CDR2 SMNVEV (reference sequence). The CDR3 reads CASSPGQIYGYTF. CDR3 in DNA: TGTGCCAGCAGTCCGGGACAGATCTATGGCTACACCTTC.

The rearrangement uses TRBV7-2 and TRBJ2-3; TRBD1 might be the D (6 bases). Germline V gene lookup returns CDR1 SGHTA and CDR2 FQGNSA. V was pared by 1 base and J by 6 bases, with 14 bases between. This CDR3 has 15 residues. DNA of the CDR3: TGTGCCAGCAGCTTAGAAACAGGGCCCCCGGATACGCAGTATTTT. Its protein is CASSLETGPPDTQYF.

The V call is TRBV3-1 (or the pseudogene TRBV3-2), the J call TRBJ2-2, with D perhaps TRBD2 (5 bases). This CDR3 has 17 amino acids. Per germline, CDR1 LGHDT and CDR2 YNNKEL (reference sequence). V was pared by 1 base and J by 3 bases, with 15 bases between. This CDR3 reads CASSQVEVKVDTGELFF. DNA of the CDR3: TGTGCCAGCAGCCAAGTGGAGGTGAAGGTGGACACCGGGGAGCTGTTTTTT.

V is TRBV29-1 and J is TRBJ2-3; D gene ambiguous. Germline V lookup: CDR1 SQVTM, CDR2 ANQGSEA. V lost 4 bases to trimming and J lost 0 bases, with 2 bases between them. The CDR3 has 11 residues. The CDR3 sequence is CSVASTDTQYF. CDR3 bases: TGCAGCGTTGCTAGCACAGATACGCAGTATTTT.

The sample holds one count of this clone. As DNA, the CDR3 is TGTGCCAGTAGCTTCACAGGGAAGCTACAGCCCCAGCATTTT. Translated, it gives CASSFTGKLQPQHF. This chain links TRBV19 with TRBJ1-5; D may be TRBD1 (6 bases). Trimming shortened V by 6 bases and J by 7 bases, and 16 bases separated the two germline ends. From germline, CDR1 is LNHDA and CDR2 SQIVND (reference sequence). CDR3 length equals 14 residues.

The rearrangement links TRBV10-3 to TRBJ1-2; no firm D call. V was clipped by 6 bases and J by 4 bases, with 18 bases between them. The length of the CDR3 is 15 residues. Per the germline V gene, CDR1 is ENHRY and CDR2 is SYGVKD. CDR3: CAIRLDGERVYGYTF. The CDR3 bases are TGTGCCATCAGATTAGACGGAGAACGGGTCTATGGCTACACCTTC.

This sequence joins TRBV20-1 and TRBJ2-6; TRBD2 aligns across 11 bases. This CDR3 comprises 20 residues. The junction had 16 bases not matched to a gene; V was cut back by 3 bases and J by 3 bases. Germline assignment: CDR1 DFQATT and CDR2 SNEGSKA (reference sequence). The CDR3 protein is CSASGTSGRIARGGANVLTF. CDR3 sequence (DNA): TGCAGTGCTAGTGGAACTAGCGGGAGAATCGCGCGGGGTGGGGCCAACGTCCTGACTTTC.

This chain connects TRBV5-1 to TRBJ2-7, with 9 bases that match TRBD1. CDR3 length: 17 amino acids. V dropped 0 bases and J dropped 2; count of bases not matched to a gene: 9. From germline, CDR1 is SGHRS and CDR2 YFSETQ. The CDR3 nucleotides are TGCGCCAGCAGCTTGGCCTGGGGGACAGGGCTTACCTACGAGCAGTACTTC. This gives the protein CASSLAWGTGLTYEQYF.

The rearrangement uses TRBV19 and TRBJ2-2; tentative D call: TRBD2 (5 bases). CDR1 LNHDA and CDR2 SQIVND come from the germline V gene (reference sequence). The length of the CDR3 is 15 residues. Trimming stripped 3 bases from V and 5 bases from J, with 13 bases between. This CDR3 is CASSIKSGSTGELFF. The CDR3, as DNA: TGTGCCAGTAGTATTAAATCGGGAAGTACCGGGGAGCTGTTTTTT. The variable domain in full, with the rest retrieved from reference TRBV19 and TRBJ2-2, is DGGITQSPKYLFRKEGQNVTLSCEQNLNHDAMYWYRQDPGQGLRLIYYSQIVNDFQKGDIAEGYSVSREKKESFPLTVTSAQKNPTAFYLCASSIKSGSTGELFFGEGSRLTVL.